This paragraph covers one TCR beta chain sequence. Its antigen is as yet unknown. This record comes from a study of OX40 agonist ivuxolimab in advanced cancers. Overall study: Dosing consisted of intravenous ivuxolimab at 0.01 to 10 mg/kg every 2 weeks. Regarding the study as a whole: Partly responding patients at 0.1-3.0 mg/kg showed some of the smallest clonal expansion. Dose levels from 0.1 to 3.0 mg/kg saw CD4+ and CD8+ blood T cells expand clonally by week 6.

Unmatched junction bases numbered 12, after V lost 4 bases and J lost 2 bases. The germline CDR1 and CDR2 sequences are MDHEN and SYDVKM. This CDR3 spans 17 amino acids. Measured with immunoSEQ multiplex PCR; TCRdb has only the in-frame clones, and not every one. In the table there are about 61,000 clones, about 86% of which are singletons. Enrollment shut out patients with autoimmune disease history or systemic immunosuppression. The TCR was taken from an adult with an advanced solid tumor such as melanoma, head and neck, liver or kidney cancer. The chain couples TRBV28 to TRBJ1-2, with 8 bases matching TRBD1. Here the sequenced sample was CD4+ or CD8+ T cells sorted from blood, taken in a trial of the OX40 agonist ivuxolimab. The chain's CDR3 is CASSSWTGKRQNYGYTF. The CDR3 DNA reads TGTGCCAGCAGTTCGTGGACAGGGAAGAGGCAAAACTATGGCTACACCTTC.